Presented here are 5 T cell receptor beta chains from one specimen sequenced in a study of T cell changes during pregnancy in multiple sclerosis. The data were produced by immunoSEQ multiplex PCR, yet TCRdb's version contains in-frame clones alone and is incomplete. The sample holds around 69,000 clones; over 80% are singletons and the top ten take just under 2%. The sample consisted of peripheral blood, taken in the third trimester of pregnancy. The receptors were gathered from a female donor in good health, enrolled as a control in a pregnancy study.

This rearrangement joins TRBV28 to TRBJ2-7; TRBD2 matches 9 bases. The CDR3 runs 18 residues. Germline V gene lookup returns CDR1 MDHEN and CDR2 SYDVKM. After removal of 6 bases from V and 6 bases from J, the junction contained 21 bases not matched to a gene. The CDR3 spells CASRYHGGYRAGGAEQYF. Here the CDR3 DNA reads TGTGCCAGCAGGTATCACGGAGGGTACCGAGCGGGAGGTGCCGAGCAGTACTTC.

The CDR3 region is CASSFRGGYTF. The CDR3 DNA is TGTGCCAGCAGTTTCAGGGGAGGCTACACCTTC. This chain uses TRBV6-5 with TRBJ1-2; D perhaps matches TRBD1 (6 bases). Germline V gene data show CDR1 as MNHEY and CDR2 as SVGAGI. The CDR3 has 11 amino acids. Trimming pared 4 bases from V and 8 bases from J, leaving 8 bases between.

V usage is TRBV6-5 and J usage is TRBJ2-5, with 12 bases aligning to TRBD2. Germline V CDR1 and CDR2: MNHEY, SVGAGI. V was pared by 8 bases and J by 5 bases, with 0 bases of the junction left unmatched. This CDR3 has 12 residues. CDR3 residues: CASGLAGETQYF. The CDR3 DNA reads as TGTGCCAGCGGACTAGCGGGGGAGACCCAGTACTTC.

V gene TRBV11-2 combines with J gene TRBJ2-1; no clear D. The CDR3 is 13 residues long. Trimming took off 0 bases at V and 7 bases at J, with 7 bases between the two ends. CDR1 and CDR2 (germline): SGHAT, FQNNGV. CDR3 sequence reads: CASSLDRGNEQFF. The CDR3 DNA reads TGTGCCAGCAGCTTAGATCGAGGAAATGAGCAGTTCTTC. Combining the CDR3 with reference TRBV11-2 and TRBJ2-1 gives the whole variable domain EAGVAQSPRYKIIEKRQSVAFWCNPISGHATLYWYQQILGQGPKLLIQFQNNGVVDDSQLPKDRFSAERLKGVDSTLKIQPAKLEDSAVYLCASSLDRGNEQFFGPGTRLTVL.

The chain joins TRBV28 to TRBJ2-1; 9 bases are a match to TRBD2. Germline values: CDR1 MDHEN, CDR2 SYDVKM. The CDR3 is 15 amino acids. V dropped 4 bases and J dropped 10; count of bases not matched to a gene: 11. In DNA, the CDR3 is TGTGCCAGCAGTTCTCCTAGCGGGGCCCGTGGGGAGCAGTTCTTC. Its protein is CASSSPSGARGEQFF.